These 14 T cell receptor beta chains originate from one sample sequenced in a study of blood T cell repertoires in COVID-19. Some clones are missing from TCRdb's copy, which holds only in-frame ones; the method was immunoSEQ multiplex PCR. In the table there are tens of thousands of clones, 80% to 90% of which are singletons. Sequencing used peripheral blood. These TCRs come from a woman of 80 years or more with active COVID-19.

In this sample, this clone turned up once. V usage is TRBV27 and J usage is TRBJ2-3; D may be TRBD2 (5 bases). Germline V gene data show CDR1 as MNHEY and CDR2 as SMNVEV (reference sequence). This CDR3 region has 15 residues. V lost 6 bases and J lost 3, with 16 bases in between. CDR3 residues: CASSPSRVGTDTQYF. The CDR3, as DNA: TGTGCCAGCAGCCCCTCGAGGGTAGGGACAGATACGCAGTATTTT.

The chain is built from TRBV21-1 and TRBJ1-5; the D segment call TRBD1 is taken from the table without a DNA check. TRBV21-1 counts as a pseudogene. This CDR3 spans 14 amino acids. CDR3 loop: CASSESLRDQPQHF. The DNA of the CDR3 is TGTGCCAGCAGCGAATCCCTCAGGGATCAGCCCCAGCATTTT.

By sample share, this clone is medium-sized. J is TRBJ2-2 and V is TRBV14; TRBD2 matches at 8 bases. CDR1 SGHDN and CDR2 FVKESK come from the germline V gene. With V trimmed by 4 bases and J by 6 bases, 10 bases remained unmatched. This CDR3 has 16 amino acids. CDR3 nucleotides: TGTGCCAGCAGCCGATATAGCGGGGCCCGCCCCGGGGAGCTGTTTTTT. It yields the protein CASSRYSGARPGELFF.

There are a few counts of this clone. V gene TRBV28 combines with J gene TRBJ2-5; no clear D. The CDR3 is made up of 12 amino acids. Germline V gene data show CDR1 as MDHEN and CDR2 as SYDVKM. Trimming shortened V by 5 bases and J by 4 bases, and 8 bases separated the two germline ends. The CDR3 sequence: CASSLLRETQYF. The CDR3 region has the DNA TGTGCCAGCAGTCTTCTTAGAGAGACCCAGTACTTC.

The chain has TRBV6-5 and TRBJ2-3; 11 bases are a match to TRBD2. J was trimmed by 4 bases and V by 11 bases; bases with no gene match: 8. Germline CDR1 and CDR2: MNHEY and SVGAGI. The CDR3 extends over 14 amino acids. The CDR3, as DNA: TGTGCCGGTCGGACTAGCGGGTTCCCAGATACGCAGTATTTT. This codes for CAGRTSGFPDTQYF.

The chain uses TRBV4-2 and TRBJ2-2, with 11 nucleotides matching TRBD1. CDR3 size: 18 residues. Germline lookup yields CDR1 LGHNA and CDR2 YNFKEQ. Unmatched junction bases numbered 9, after V lost 0 bases and J lost 6 bases. CDR3 bases: TGTGCCAGCAGCCAAGAACTTTTAGGACAGGGGGCCGCCGGGGAGCTGTTTTTT. This gives the protein CASSQELLGQGAAGELFF.

This clone was detected once. The rearrangement links TRBV7-2 to TRBJ2-4; TRBD1 aligns across 8 bases. The CDR3 has 16 amino acids. CDR1 SGHTA and CDR2 FQGNSA come from the germline V gene. With 1 base clipped from V and 5 bases from J, the junction kept 7 bases outside the gene matches. DNA for the CDR3: TGTGCCAGCAGCTTAGACCATGGCAGGGGGCAAAACATTCAGTACTTC. As protein: CASSLDHGRGQNIQYF.

The chain is built from TRBV6-6 and TRBJ2-5, with D tentatively TRBD2 (6 bases). CDR3 length equals 15 residues. CDR1 is MNHNY and CDR2 is SVGAGI in the germline V gene (reference sequence). V lost 2 bases and J 2 bases, leaving 12 bases between the germline ends. CDR3: CASSYPSRGQETQYF. The CDR3 DNA follows: TGTGCCAGCAGTTACCCTAGCCGGGGGCAAGAGACCCAGTACTTC.

V is TRBV19 and J is TRBJ2-5, with a tentative D call TRBD1 (6 bases). This CDR3 has 14 amino acids. Germline V gene sequence: CDR1 LNHDA, CDR2 SQIVND (reference sequence). The ends were cut back, 4 bases at V and 5 bases at J, with 14 bases in the middle. The CDR3 DNA is TGTGCCAGTAGTAAGGGAACAGGGTGGGAGACCCAGTACTTC. Amino acids: CASSKGTGWETQYF. Looking up the rest from reference TRBV19 and TRBJ2-5 gives the full variable domain: DGGITQSPKYLFRKEGQNVTLSCEQNLNHDAMYWYRQDPGQGLRLIYYSQIVNDFQKGDIAEGYSVSREKKESFPLTVTSAQKNPTAFYLCASSKGTGWETQYFGPGTRLLVL.

This chain links TRBV21-1 with TRBJ2-7; the table's D call, TRBD1, has no DNA check behind it. TRBV21-1 is marked as a pseudogene. This CDR3 has 15 residues. CDR3 sequence: CASSKKRDRSYEQYF. In nucleotides, the CDR3 is TGTGCCAGCAGCAAAAAACGGGACAGATCCTACGAGCAGTACTTC.

This chain joins TRBV6-5 and TRBJ2-7; 8 bases match TRBD2. CDR3 length: 15 amino acids. The germline V gene has CDR1 MNHEY and CDR2 SVGAGI. J lost 3 bases, V lost 6 bases, and 10 bases had no gene match. In nucleotides, the CDR3 is TGTGCCAGCAGCGACCGGGCGGGAGGATACTACGAGCAGTACTTC. Protein product: CASSDRAGGYYEQYF.

The gene calls are TRBV15 and TRBJ1-5, with D maybe TRBD1 (6 bases). Germline loops: CDR1 LNHNV, CDR2 YYDKDF (reference sequence). There are 16 residues in the CDR3. V was clipped by 2 bases and J by 8 bases, with 19 bases between them. CDR3 nucleotide sequence: TGTGCCACCAGCAGATCTTTGACAGGCGCCGGGGAGCCCCAGCATTTT. It yields the protein CATSRSLTGAGEPQHF.

As DNA, the CDR3 is TGTGCCAGCAGCCTGATCGGACAGGGGGCCAAAAACATTCAGTACTTC. This codes for CASSLIGQGAKNIQYF. The chain employs TRBV6-2 or TRBV6-3 and TRBJ2-4; 9 nucleotides agree with TRBD1. Looked up from germline, CDR1 is MNHEY and CDR2 is SVGEGT. The length of the CDR3 is 16 residues. The junction had 7 bases not matched to a gene; V was cut back by 6 bases and J by 1 base.

The J gene is TRBJ2-3, the V gene TRBV5-4; maybe TRBD2 (5 bases). The CDR3 length is 15 residues. Germline lookup yields CDR1 SGHNT and CDR2 YYREEE (reference sequence). V shed 6 bases and J shed 0 bases, with 14 bases lying between them. The CDR3 nucleotides are TGTGCCAGCATCTCCGGGGAAGAGAGCACAGATACGCAGTATTTT. Amino acids: CASISGEESTDTQYF.